These 32 T cell receptor beta chains were all obtained from the same sample, sequenced in a study of cytomegalovirus exposure and HLA in healthy donors. The study ran its PCR with 60 Vbeta and 13 Jbeta primers. Clones were read by immunoSEQ multiplex PCR, and TCRdb kept only the in-frame ones, dropping some. Among roughly 160,000 clones listed, roughly two thirds were seen once. Source material: PBMCs. The receptors here all came from a woman aged 25 to 39 in good health and CMV-seronegative.

This clone was detected only a few times. The chain is built from TRBV7-3 and TRBJ1-1; no firm D call. The ends were cut back, 5 bases at V and 1 base at J, with 11 bases in the middle. This CDR3 has 14 amino acids. The germline CDR1 and CDR2 sequences are SGHTA and FQGTGA. The CDR3 DNA is TGTGCCAGCAGCCTGGGCGTCTCGAACACTGAAGCTTTCTTT. It codes for CASSLGVSNTEAFF.

V usage is TRBV29-1 and J usage is TRBJ2-2, with 10 bases that match TRBD1. The CDR3 runs to 11 residues. Germline CDR1 SQVTM, CDR2 ANQGSEA. Trimming at V came to 7 bases and at J to 8 bases, leaving 1 base not matched to a gene. CDR3 loop: CSGQGAGELFF. The CDR3 DNA is TGCAGCGGACAGGGGGCTGGGGAGCTGTTTTTT.

The chain uses TRBV28 and TRBJ2-2; TRBD1 is a possible D gene (5 bases). Germline V CDR1 and CDR2: MDHEN, SYDVKM. V was trimmed by 1 base and J by 4 bases, leaving 10 bases between them. This CDR3 spans 15 amino acids. CDR3 sequence reads: CASSLFDRFTGELFF. CDR3 nucleotide sequence: TGTGCCAGCAGTTTATTCGACAGATTCACCGGGGAGCTGTTTTTT.

The genes are TRBV7-3 and TRBJ2-1; D might be TRBD2 (5 bases). This CDR3 region has 17 residues. Germline values: CDR1 SGHTA, CDR2 FQGTGA. The V gene lost 5 bases and the J gene lost 2 bases, with 19 bases spanning the gap. The CDR3 is CASSPNAASIPYNEQFF. CDR3 DNA sequence: TGTGCCAGCAGCCCCAACGCGGCTAGCATCCCCTACAATGAGCAGTTCTTC.

CDR3 DNA: TGTGCCAGCAGCTTAGGGGGACAGGGCGGCCAGCCCCAGCATTTT. Its translation: CASSLGGQGGQPQHF. The genes are TRBV7-2 and TRBJ1-5; TRBD1 aligns across 9 bases. Germline-derived CDR1 and CDR2 are SGHTA and FQGNSA. This CDR3 is built from 15 residues. V was clipped by 1 base and J by 7 bases; unmatched bases: 5.

The chain links TRBV5-4 to TRBJ2-5; maybe TRBD2 (6 bases). Trimming removed 1 base at V and 1 base at J, with 8 bases between. In germline, CDR1 is SGHNT, CDR2 YYREEE (reference sequence). The CDR3 has 14 residues. In DNA, the CDR3 is TGTGCCAGCAGCTTGTTCGGGAGCCAAGAGACCCAGTACTTC. This codes for CASSLFGSQETQYF.

The chain is built from TRBV28 and TRBJ1-1, with unresolved D. CDR1 is MDHEN, CDR2 SYDVKM, per germline. The CDR3 is made up of 13 amino acids. Trimming cost V 5 bases and J 5 bases, with 12 bases left between them. CDR3 in amino acids: CASSPGPFTEAFF. The CDR3 DNA sequence: TGTGCCAGCAGTCCAGGCCCTTTTACTGAAGCTTTCTTT.

V gene TRBV5-4 combines with J gene TRBJ2-3; weak D call: TRBD2 (6 bases). Trimming removed 7 bases from V and 4 bases from J, with 10 bases in between. Germline V gene data show CDR1 as SGHNT and CDR2 as YYREEE (reference sequence). This CDR3 has 12 amino acids. In DNA, the CDR3 is TGTGCCAGCTCTCGGGAGCCAGATACGCAGTATTTT. The encoded protein is CASSREPDTQYF.

This clone has a handful of counts. This sequence joins TRBV28 and TRBJ2-3; the match to TRBD2 covers 9 bases. Losses at the gene ends were 1 base for V and 4 bases for J; bases not matched to a gene: 6. The germline gives CDR1 MDHEN, CDR2 SYDVKM. The CDR3 runs 16 residues. CDR3 in amino acids: CASSLFSGGRADTQYF. CDR3 DNA sequence: TGTGCCAGCAGTTTATTCAGCGGGGGGAGGGCAGATACGCAGTATTTT.

This clone was detected only a few times. The chain uses TRBV4-3 and TRBJ2-3, with D unclear. V lost 5 bases to trimming and J lost 6 bases, with 12 bases between them. This CDR3 comprises 13 residues. Per germline, CDR1 LGHNA and CDR2 YSLEER. CDR3 sequence (DNA): TGCGCCAGCAGCTCCCTACCCGGGGATACGCAGTATTTT. Its protein product is CASSSLPGDTQYF.

The chain recombines TRBV7-3 with TRBJ2-7; perhaps TRBD1 as D (5 bases). The CDR3 runs 21 residues. Trimming stripped 5 bases from V and 5 bases from J, with 37 bases between. Germline CDR1 and CDR2: SGHTA and FQGTGA. CDR3 nucleotides: TGTGCCAGCAGCCCTAGTCTGCCCGGACACCGTCACCGATTAGCCACCGACGAGCAGTACTTC. Its translation: CASSPSLPGHRHRLATDEQYF.

This clone appeared a few times. This rearrangement joins TRBV2 to TRBJ1-1; possible D gene TRBD1, 6 bases. CDR3 length: 15 amino acids. Germline V gives CDR1 SNHLY, CDR2 FYNNEI. Trimming shortened V by 4 bases and J by 2 bases, and 14 bases separated the two germline ends. The CDR3 here is CASSVLQGLNTEAFF. CDR3 in DNA: TGTGCCAGCAGTGTCCTACAGGGCCTAAACACTGAAGCTTTCTTT.

The chain uses TRBV7-9 and TRBJ2-1; maybe TRBD1 (6 bases). CDR3 size: 18 residues. The germline gives CDR1 SEHNR, CDR2 FQNEAQ (reference sequence). Between the trimmed V and J ends, which lost 5 bases and 0 bases, there was a span of 20 bases. The CDR3 spells CASSRDQGFRRSYNEQFF. The CDR3 bases are TGTGCCAGCAGCCGGGATCAGGGGTTCCGTCGCTCCTACAATGAGCAGTTCTTC.

The rearrangement joins TRBV9 to TRBJ1-2; D remains unclear. CDR1 SGDLS and CDR2 YYNGEE come from the germline V gene. The length of the CDR3 is 12 residues. The germline V and J ends were trimmed by 6 bases and 4 bases, with 10 bases remaining between them. The CDR3 spells CASTSGGYGYTF. DNA of the CDR3: TGTGCCAGCACCTCTGGCGGCTATGGCTACACCTTC. The entire variable domain, with the rest obtained from reference TRBV9 and TRBJ1-2, is as follows: DSGVTQTPKHLITATGQRVTLRCSPRSGDLSVYWYQQSLDQGLQFLIQYYNGEERAKGNILERFSAQQFPDLHSELNLSSLELGDSALYFCASTSGGYGYTFGSGTRLTVV.

This clone was observed a few times. The chain carries TRBV29-1 and TRBJ2-3; D is ambiguous. Deletions cut 5 bases from V and 3 bases from J, with 12 bases between. CDR1 is SQVTM and CDR2 is ANQGSEA in the germline V gene. The CDR3 is 13 residues long. The CDR3: CSVPSSATDTQYF. DNA for the CDR3: TGCAGCGTTCCGTCCAGCGCGACAGATACGCAGTATTTT.

CDR3 sequence: CASSSRTGGFVTEAFF. CDR3 DNA sequence: TGTGCCAGCAGCTCGAGGACAGGGGGCTTTGTTACTGAAGCTTTCTTT. This chain joins TRBV7-8 and TRBJ1-1, with 11 positions matching TRBD1. V lost 4 bases to trimming and J lost 5 bases; unmatched junction nucleotides: 9. The CDR3 contains 16 residues. CDR1 SGHVS and CDR2 FQNEAQ come from the germline V gene.

The genes are TRBV11-2 and TRBJ1-5; the D gene is possibly TRBD1 (6 bases). V was clipped by 0 bases and J by 4 bases, with 19 bases between them. The CDR3 runs to 18 residues. Germline loops: CDR1 SGHAT, CDR2 FQNNGV. CDR3 DNA sequence: TGTGCCAGCAGCTTAGATTCCCCCGGGACAAGCGGTAATCAGCCCCAGCATTTT. Protein: CASSLDSPGTSGNQPQHF.

The V gene is TRBV6-5, the J gene TRBJ2-7; 10 nucleotides align to TRBD1. The CDR3 has 13 amino acids. Per germline, CDR1 MNHEY and CDR2 SVGAGI. J lost 5 bases, V lost 6 bases, and 4 bases had no gene match. The CDR3 nucleotides are TGTGCCAGCAGGGGGACAGGGGCAGACGAGCAGTACTTC. Translating it yields CASRGTGADEQYF.

The chain's CDR3 is CASSQGLVGVRTDTQYF. In DNA, the CDR3 is TGCGCCAGCAGCCAGGGACTAGTGGGAGTTCGCACAGATACGCAGTATTTT. The J gene is TRBJ2-3, the V gene TRBV4-1, with 8 nucleotides matching TRBD2. V shed 3 bases, J shed 1 base, and the junction held 9 bases outside the gene matches. This CDR3 has 17 amino acids. Germline V gene sequence: CDR1 MGHRA, CDR2 YSYEKL.

CDR3 coding DNA: TGTGCCAGCAGCACCCGGACAGGGACTAATGAAAAACTGTTTTTT. It codes for CASSTRTGTNEKLFF. This chain links TRBV13 with TRBJ1-4; TRBD1 aligns across 8 bases. The length of the CDR3 is 15 residues. V shed 5 bases, J shed 2 bases, and the junction held 4 bases outside the gene matches. The V gene's germline CDR1 is PRHDT and CDR2 FYEKMQ (reference sequence).

The chain combines TRBV2 with TRBJ1-1, with a possible D match to TRBD1 (6 bases). The germline CDR1 and CDR2 sequences are SNHLY and FYNNEI. The CDR3 has 14 residues. V shed 3 bases and J shed 6 bases, with 14 bases lying between them. Here the CDR3 DNA reads TGTGCCAGCAGTGATTCCGTCGGGGGGCCTGAAGCTTTCTTT. Protein sequence: CASSDSVGGPEAFF.

The V and J genes are TRBV7-3 and TRBJ2-2, with 11 bases aligning to TRBD1. This CDR3 spans 17 amino acids. Per the germline V gene, CDR1 is SGHTA and CDR2 is FQGTGA. After removal of 5 bases from V and 4 bases from J, the junction contained 9 bases not matched to a gene. The CDR3 region has the DNA TGTGCCAGCAGCGAGTACCCGGGACAGGGGGGCACCGGGGAGCTGTTTTTT. Translated, it gives CASSEYPGQGGTGELFF.

The gene calls are TRBV5-1 and TRBJ2-7, with a tentative D call TRBD1 (5 bases). CDR3 length: 14 amino acids. The germline CDR1 and CDR2 sequences are SGHRS and YFSETQ. Trimming removed 4 bases from V and 3 bases from J, with 14 bases in between. CDR3 in amino acids: CASSHPDSLYEQYF. CDR3 bases: TGCGCCAGCAGCCACCCCGACAGCCTCTACGAGCAGTACTTC. The complete variable domain, with remaining parts taken from reference TRBV5-1 and TRBJ2-7, reads KAGVTQTPRYLIKTRGQQVTLSCSPISGHRSVSWYQQTPGQGLQFLFEYFSETQRNKGNFPGRFSGRQFSNSRSEMNVSTLELGDSALYLCASSHPDSLYEQYFGPGTRLTVT.

The gene calls are TRBV6-4 and TRBJ2-3; the D is unclear. Germline V gene sequence: CDR1 MRHNA, CDR2 SNTAGT. The CDR3 sequence is 15 residues long. V was trimmed by 6 bases and J by 0 bases, leaving 13 bases between them. CDR3 nucleotides: TGTGCCAGCAGACCCTGGGCAGGCAGCACAGATACGCAGTATTTT. Translation: CASRPWAGSTDTQYF.

The rearrangement links TRBV28 to TRBJ1-2; no definite D call. This CDR3 comprises 12 residues. CDR1 and CDR2 from the germline V gene are MDHEN and SYDVKM. Trimming removed 5 bases from V and 1 base from J, with 5 bases in between. CDR3 in DNA: TGTGCCAGCAGTGGACTTAACTATGGCTACACCTTC. Protein: CASSGLNYGYTF.

This clone was counted only a few times. V and J are TRBV27 and TRBJ2-6; a possible D gene is TRBD1 (6 bases). Germline CDR1 reads MNHEY; CDR2 reads SMNVEV (reference sequence). CDR3 length: 19 residues. The CDR3 region is CAWVLSTDSGCGGANVLTF. CDR3 sequence (DNA): TGTGCATGGGTCCTGAGTACGGACAGTGGGTGCGGGGGGGCCAACGTCCTGACTTTC.

V usage is TRBV28 and J usage is TRBJ1-4; TRBD1 is a possible D gene (6 bases). In germline, CDR1 is MDHEN, CDR2 SYDVKM. This CDR3 is built from 15 residues. Trimming took off 1 base at V and 1 base at J, with 7 bases between the two ends. Written as DNA, the CDR3 is TGTGCCAGCAGTTTATTAGGGGGAACTAATGAAAAACTGTTTTTT. This gives the protein CASSLLGGTNEKLFF.

The V call is TRBV7-2, the J call TRBJ1-2; D is unresolved. CDR1 is SGHTA and CDR2 is FQGNSA in the germline V gene. Trimming removed 5 bases at V and 4 bases at J, with 14 bases between. The CDR3 is made up of 14 amino acids. The CDR3 is CASSLNGRVYGYTF. Written as DNA, the CDR3 is TGTGCCAGCAGCCTGAACGGGAGGGTCTATGGCTACACCTTC.

Only a few counts were recorded for this clone. This chain connects TRBV7-2 to TRBJ2-1; 9 positions agree with TRBD2. The ends lost 5 bases at V and 3 bases at J; junction bases unmatched: 5. Germline values: CDR1 SGHTA, CDR2 FQGNSA. The CDR3 is 15 residues long. The CDR3 DNA reads TGTGCCAGCAGCCTGAAGACTAGCGGCTACAATGAGCAGTTCTTC. Protein: CASSLKTSGYNEQFF. Full variable domain (rest looked up from reference TRBV7-2 and TRBJ2-1): GAGVSQSPSNKVTEKGKDVELRCDPISGHTALYWYRQSLGQGLEFLIYFQGNSAPDKSGLPSDRFSAERTGGSVSTLTIQRTQQEDSAVYLCASSLKTSGYNEQFFGPGTRLTVL.

This clone was picked up one time. V and J are TRBV5-4 and TRBJ1-1, with a weak D call TRBD1 (5 bases). Germline CDR1 reads SGHNT; CDR2 reads YYREEE (reference sequence). The CDR3 totals 14 residues. Deletions cut 4 bases from V and 6 bases from J, with 16 bases between. CDR3 region: CASSPIPTGAEAFF. CDR3 nucleotide sequence: TGTGCCAGCAGCCCGATTCCAACGGGGGCTGAAGCTTTCTTT.

This clone was seen a handful of times. V and J are TRBV4-2 and TRBJ2-1; the D gene is possibly TRBD1 (6 bases). CDR3 length equals 15 residues. V lost 3 bases to trimming and J lost 2 bases, with 11 bases between them. Germline CDR1 reads LGHNA; CDR2 reads YNFKEQ. CDR3 sequence: CASSQSRDTYNEQFF. CDR3 sequence (DNA): TGTGCCAGCAGCCAGTCCCGGGACACCTACAATGAGCAGTTCTTC.

This chain links TRBV4-3 with TRBJ1-5; perhaps TRBD1 as D (5 bases). Trimming pared 0 bases from V and 9 bases from J, leaving 21 bases between. Germline V lookup: CDR1 LGHNA, CDR2 YSLEER. CDR3 length: 17 residues. CDR3 sequence: CASSQDPWDSRLGPQHF. CDR3 bases: TGCGCCAGCAGCCAAGATCCCTGGGACTCTAGGTTAGGGCCCCAGCATTTT.